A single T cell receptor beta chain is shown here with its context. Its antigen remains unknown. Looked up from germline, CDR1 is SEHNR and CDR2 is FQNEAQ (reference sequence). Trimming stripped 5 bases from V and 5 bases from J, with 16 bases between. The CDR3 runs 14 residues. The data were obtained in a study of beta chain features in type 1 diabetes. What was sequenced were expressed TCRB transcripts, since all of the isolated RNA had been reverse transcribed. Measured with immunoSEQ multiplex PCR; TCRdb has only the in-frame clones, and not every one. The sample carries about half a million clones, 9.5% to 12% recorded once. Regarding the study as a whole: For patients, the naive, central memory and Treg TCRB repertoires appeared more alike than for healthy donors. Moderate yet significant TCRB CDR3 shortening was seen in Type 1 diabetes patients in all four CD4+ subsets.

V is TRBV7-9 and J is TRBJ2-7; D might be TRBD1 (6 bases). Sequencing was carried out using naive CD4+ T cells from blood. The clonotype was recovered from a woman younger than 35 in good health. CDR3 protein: CASSGTAGVDEQYF. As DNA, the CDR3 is TGTGCCAGCAGCGGAACGGCAGGGGTCGACGAGCAGTACTTC.